This note documents a single T cell receptor (beta chain) sequence. Its specificity is unknown. V was clipped by 3 bases and J by 6 bases; unmatched bases: 8. Germline CDR1 reads SGDLS; CDR2 reads YYNGEE. This CDR3 comprises 15 residues. The sample originates from a study of T cell responses to AZD1222 COVID-19 vaccine. The repertoire was sequenced with immunoSEQ multiplex PCR; TCRdb's copy has only in-frame clones and lacks some. Among over 65,000 clones listed, around 89% were seen once. General study results and limits: It was only a handful of AZD1222 recipients who were seropositive at baseline. Females made up more of the donors, who were largely white British, and clonal diversity may have come out too low.

The sequencing here drew on peripheral blood, taken on day 0 of AZD1222 vaccination. The V call is TRBV9, the J call TRBJ1-2; TRBD1 matches at 10 bases. The sequence was collected from an adult in good health. CDR3 nucleotides: TGTGCCAGCAGCGCCCAATCCGGGACAGGGGATGGCTACACCTTC. It is translated as CASSAQSGTGDGYTF.